The source of this T cell receptor beta chain is a study of spatial heterogeneity in lung cancer. Across the study: Raw reads contained each unique TCR and UMI combination more than ten times on average. Points from the study as a whole: Follow-up blood showed ubiquitous expanded tumor TCRs less than blood at resection did.

This clonotype was recorded many times. Its specificity is not known. Specified time point: sample taken at primary tumor resection. Untreated early-stage non-small cell lung cancer patients, over 55 in total, were the donors. Whole RNA came from tumor, nontumor lung or frozen PBMC and was sequenced without being sorted. MiXCR, run by TCRdb on the 5' RACE reads, gives a single entry per CDR3 protein. Among about 48,000 distinct CDR3 sequences listed, about 5.8% were seen once. Germline-derived CDR1 and CDR2 are KGHDR and SFDVKD. The V end lost 9 bases, the J end lost 1 base, and 11 bases lay between the germline ends. The CDR3 length is 13 residues.

The receptor comes from a male donor with early-stage non-small cell lung cancer. This specimen consisted of PBMCs, obtained at surgery. This chain connects TRBV24-1 to TRBJ1-1; no clear D. The DNA of the CDR3 is TGTGCCACCCGAGAGACGGGGAACACTGAAGCTTTCTTT. Protein: CATRETGNTEAFF.